The 9 T cell receptor beta chains listed next were all sequenced from one sample in a study of blood T cell repertoires in COVID-19. The assay was immunoSEQ multiplex PCR, and TCRdb's table has in-frame clones only and misses some. Of approximately 150,000 clones listed, roughly 90% are singletons. Sequencing was done on a sample of peripheral blood. These receptors were collected from a woman aged 60 to 75 with active or convalescent COVID-19.

The chain uses TRBV6-5 and TRBJ1-2, with D hard to call. This CDR3 comprises 14 residues. Germline CDR1 reads MNHEY; CDR2 reads SVGAGI. V lost 6 bases, J lost 8 bases, and 19 bases lay in between. This chain's CDR3 is CASRRVGGPSGYTF. In nucleotides, the CDR3 is TGTGCCAGCAGGCGCGTCGGAGGGCCGTCAGGCTACACCTTC.

The rearrangement uses TRBV18 and TRBJ1-1; weak D call: TRBD1 (6 bases). The V gene lost 1 base and the J gene lost 5 bases, with 17 bases spanning the gap. The CDR3 totals 16 residues. Germline values: CDR1 KGHSH, CDR2 LQKENI. The CDR3: CASSPRLGRGGTEAFF. Here the CDR3 DNA reads TGTGCCAGCTCACCACGCCTCGGCAGGGGAGGGACTGAAGCTTTCTTT.

The CDR3 protein is CASSQTGGGGYTF. CDR3 nucleotide sequence: TGTGCCAGCAGCCAAACAGGGGGCGGCGGCTACACCTTC. This chain joins TRBV28 and TRBJ1-2, with 9 bases fitting TRBD1. Trimming took 6 bases from V and 8 from J; bases not matched to a gene: 7. Germline loops: CDR1 MDHEN, CDR2 SYDVKM. The CDR3 contains 13 residues.

J is TRBJ2-7 and V is TRBV18; 13 nucleotides match TRBD2. CDR3 length equals 16 residues. The V and J ends lost 0 bases and 6 bases, in that order; junction bases with no gene match: 5. CDR1 and CDR2 from the germline V gene are KGHSH and LQKENI. Written as DNA, the CDR3 is TGTGCCAGCTCACCACCGGGACTAGCGGGGTTCGGCGAGCAGTACTTC. Translating it yields CASSPPGLAGFGEQYF.

The chain joins TRBV6-4 to TRBJ1-1; possibly TRBD1 for D (5 bases). Germline assignment: CDR1 MRHNA and CDR2 SNTAGT. Trimming took 2 bases from V and 8 from J, leaving 12 bases between them. The CDR3 contains 13 residues. Written as DNA, the CDR3 is TGTGCCAGCAGTGACAGACCATCAGGGGAAGCTTTCTTT. Amino acids: CASSDRPSGEAFF.

The chain has TRBV19 and TRBJ1-1; 7 nucleotides line up with TRBD1. V shed 7 bases and J 0 bases; nucleotides not matched to a gene: 5. Germline V gene lookup returns CDR1 LNHDA and CDR2 SQIVND (reference sequence). The CDR3 loop spans 14 amino acids. As DNA, the CDR3 is TGTGCCAGTACCCCGACAGGGCTGAACACTGAAGCTTTCTTT. Its translation: CASTPTGLNTEAFF.

The V and J genes are TRBV6-5 and TRBJ2-1; 11 nucleotides agree with TRBD2. The germline V gene has CDR1 MNHEY and CDR2 SVGAGI. The J segment lost 10 bases and the V segment lost 6 bases, leaving 11 bases of the junction unmatched. The CDR3 is 15 amino acids. CDR3 sequence reads: CASSVAGGLGGEQFF. For the CDR3, the DNA is TGTGCCAGCAGCGTAGCGGGGGGGCTCGGAGGGGAGCAGTTCTTC.

The chain has TRBV5-8 and TRBJ2-1, with a weak D call TRBD1 (6 bases). The CDR3 is made up of 15 amino acids. Deletions cut 1 base from V and 1 base from J, with 9 bases between. Per the germline V gene, CDR1 is SGHTS and CDR2 is YDEGEE. In DNA, the CDR3 is TGTGCCAGCAGCTTGAGGCAGGGGTCCTACAATGAGCAGTTCTTC. It specifies CASSLRQGSYNEQFF.

This chain uses TRBV24-1 with TRBJ2-2, with a weak D call TRBD2 (6 bases). V lost 2 bases and J lost 4, with 16 bases in between. The CDR3 totals 17 residues. Per germline, CDR1 KGHDR and CDR2 SFDVKD. The chain's CDR3 is CATSDSVAGPFTGELFF. In DNA form, the CDR3 reads TGTGCCACCAGTGATTCGGTTGCGGGGCCCTTCACCGGGGAGCTGTTTTTT.